These 20 T cell receptor beta chains were all obtained from the same sample, sequenced in a study of shared T cell receptors in the human thymus. Only in-frame clones appear in the TCRdb table, and some are missing; sequencing was by immunoSEQ multiplex PCR. This sample has hundreds of thousands of clones, with approximately 87% found just once. The same data also contributed to another study, on human thymus T cells.

Sequencing was carried out using thymocytes. The receptors come from a boy in the first two years of life with a congenital heart defect.

V usage is TRBV5-1 and J usage is TRBJ1-4; 9 nucleotides match TRBD1. This CDR3 has 17 residues. Germline V lookup: CDR1 SGHRS, CDR2 YFSETQ. Losses at the gene ends were 0 bases for V and 8 bases for J; bases not matched to a gene: 11. CDR3 coding DNA: TGCGCCAGCAGCTTGGGTGGGCCGGGACAGGGAGGAGAAAAACTGTTTTTT. Amino acid sequence: CASSLGGPGQGGEKLFF.

The chain uses TRBV29-1 and TRBJ2-7; 9 bases line up with TRBD1. The CDR3 covers 16 residues. Germline assignment: CDR1 SQVTM and CDR2 ANQGSEA. Trimming removed 5 bases from V and 6 bases from J; junction bases left unmatched: 17. In nucleotides, the CDR3 is TGCAGCGTTACCCCCGAGGACAGGGGAAATAGCTGCGAGCAGTACTTC. Translated, it gives CSVTPEDRGNSCEQYF.

Comment on this clone: Other DNA variants within this sample encode the same CDR3. The chain links TRBV5-1 to TRBJ1-5; D unclear. CDR3 length: 13 residues. Trimming left V 0 bases short and J 4 bases short, with 5 bases between. Germline assignment: CDR1 SGHRS and CDR2 YFSETQ. The CDR3 protein is CASSLDRNQPQHF. The CDR3 DNA reads TGCGCCAGCAGCTTGGACAGAAATCAGCCCCAGCATTTT.

The chain combines TRBV4-1 with TRBJ2-3, with D possibly being TRBD1 (6 bases). Germline V lookup: CDR1 MGHRA, CDR2 YSYEKL. V shed 2 bases and J shed 4 bases, with 19 bases lying between them. The CDR3 spans 17 residues. Here the CDR3 reads CASSQNREIYGADTQYF. The CDR3 nucleotides read TGCGCCAGCAGCCAAAACAGGGAGATATATGGTGCAGATACGCAGTATTTT.

There are a few counts of this clone. This sequence joins TRBV12-5 and TRBJ1-3; D uncertain. Deletions cut 1 base from V and 0 bases from J, with 4 bases between. Germline CDR1 and CDR2: LGHNT and FRNRAP. CDR3 length: 14 amino acids. For the CDR3, the DNA is TGTGCTAGTGGTTTGGACAGCTCTGGAAACACCATATATTTT. Translating gives CASGLDSSGNTIYF.

In DNA, the CDR3 is TGTGCCAGCAGCCTGACAGGGGAGGGGATCCCAGATACGCAGTATTTT. This codes for CASSLTGEGIPDTQYF. This chain uses TRBV14 with TRBJ2-3; maybe TRBD1 (8 bases). This CDR3 comprises 16 residues. Trimming pared 4 bases from V and 4 bases from J, leaving 18 bases between. In germline, CDR1 is SGHDN, CDR2 FVKESK. Using reference TRBV14 and TRBJ2-3 for the parts outside the CDR3, the full variable domain is EAGVTQFPSHSVIEKGQTVTLRCDPISGHDNLYWYRRVMGKEIKFLLHFVKESKQDESGMPNNRFLAERTGGTYSTLKVQPAELEDSGVYFCASSLTGEGIPDTQYFGPGTRLTVL.

The chain links TRBV27 to TRBJ1-5; D is unresolved. Deletions cut 5 bases from V and 2 bases from J, with 13 bases between. Germline CDR1 reads MNHEY; CDR2 reads SMNVEV (reference sequence). The CDR3 covers 15 residues. CDR3 amino acids: CASSPCVGGNQPQHF. CDR3 nucleotide sequence: TGTGCCAGCAGTCCATGTGTGGGAGGCAATCAGCCCCAGCATTTT.

This clone was seen just once. The chain couples TRBV5-5 to TRBJ2-3, with unresolved D. CDR1 and CDR2 (germline): SGHKS, YYEKEE (reference sequence). Trimming cost V 4 bases and J 0 bases, with 3 bases left between them. The CDR3 sequence is 12 residues long. CDR3 sequence reads: CASSRSTDTQYF. The CDR3 bases are TGTGCCAGCAGCCGGAGCACAGATACGCAGTATTTT.

The rearrangement links TRBV6-5 to TRBJ2-7; D gene unclear. This CDR3 contains 15 residues. Trimming took 6 bases from V and 0 from J, leaving 15 bases between them. The germline V gene encodes CDR1 MNHEY and CDR2 SVGAGI. CDR3 in amino acids: CASRKLRRSSYEQYF. The CDR3 DNA sequence: TGTGCCAGCAGGAAACTCCGCCGATCCTCCTACGAGCAGTACTTC.

V gene TRBV5-4 combines with J gene TRBJ2-7; perhaps TRBD2 as D (8 bases). This CDR3 has 15 amino acids. Germline CDR1 reads SGHNT; CDR2 reads YYREEE (reference sequence). V was trimmed by 4 bases and J by 6 bases, leaving 20 bases between them. The CDR3 DNA is TGTGCCAGCAGCACGGGGGGGACAGATTTACGCGAGCAGTACTTC. Amino acids: CASSTGGTDLREQYF.

Points on this clone: Its ends do not fully match the called genes, so a read error is possible. The rearrangement uses TRBV4-1 and TRBJ2-2; the match to TRBD2 covers 8 bases. This CDR3 spans 15 amino acids. The germline CDR1 and CDR2 sequences are MGHRA and YSYEKL. The CDR3 spells CASSQGLANAGELFF. As DNA, the CDR3 is TGCGCCAGCAGCCAAGGACTAGCGAACGCCGGGGAGCTGTTTTTT.

The rearrangement links TRBV30 to TRBJ2-2; weak D call: TRBD1 (6 bases). This CDR3 has 14 residues. The germline gives CDR1 GTSNPN, CDR2 SVGIG (reference sequence). V shed 3 bases and J shed 3 bases, with 11 bases lying between them. The CDR3 nucleotides read TGTGCCTGGAGGGTCTGGGGGCACACCGGGGAGCTGTTTTTT. Its translation is CAWRVWGHTGELFF.

This chain joins TRBV4-1 and TRBJ2-5; 7 bases line up with TRBD2. The V gene's germline CDR1 is MGHRA and CDR2 YSYEKL. This CDR3 contains 15 residues. With 0 bases clipped from V and 5 bases from J, the junction kept 6 bases outside the gene matches. DNA for the CDR3: TGCGCCAGCAGCCAAGATGGGGGGAGGGTGGAGACCCAGTACTTC. It codes for CASSQDGGRVETQYF.

The V call is TRBV4-3, the J call TRBJ1-1; D not certain. From germline, CDR1 is LGHNA and CDR2 YSLEER. The V end lost 1 base, the J end lost 1 base, and 10 bases lay between the germline ends. The CDR3 length is 15 residues. The DNA of the CDR3 is TGCGCCAGCAGCCAAGTTTCAGCGGGGAACACTGAAGCTTTCTTT. It specifies CASSQVSAGNTEAFF.

This clone has a handful of counts. The chain couples TRBV27 to TRBJ2-7; 8 nucleotides agree with TRBD1. V gave up 0 bases and J gave up 4 bases; unmatched junction bases: 5. The CDR3 contains 15 residues. CDR1 is MNHEY, CDR2 SMNVEV, per germline (reference sequence). CDR3 loop: CASSLSTDREYEQYF. CDR3 sequence (DNA): TGTGCCAGCAGTTTATCGACGGACAGGGAGTACGAGCAGTACTTC.

This chain links TRBV29-1 with TRBJ1-1; 8 positions agree with TRBD1. After removal of 5 bases from V and 4 bases from J, the junction contained 12 bases not matched to a gene. The CDR3 has 15 amino acids. Germline CDR1 reads SQVTM; CDR2 reads ANQGSEA. The DNA of the CDR3 is TGCAGCGTTTCCGGGACAGGAGAGAGGAGCACTGAAGCTTTCTTT. This gives the protein CSVSGTGERSTEAFF.

As to this clone: The sample has other DNA sequences that encode this CDR3 too. The chain employs TRBV7-9 and TRBJ1-1, with TRBD1 matching 8 bases. The germline gives CDR1 SEHNR, CDR2 FQNEAQ (reference sequence). Germline trimming cut 5 bases from V and 0 bases from J; bases unmatched to any gene: 2. The CDR3 is 14 residues long. CDR3 DNA: TGTGCCAGCAGCCCGGACAGGGTGAACACTGAAGCTTTCTTT. Encoded protein: CASSPDRVNTEAFF.

This chain links TRBV28 with TRBJ2-1, with 8 bases fitting TRBD2. In germline, CDR1 is MDHEN, CDR2 SYDVKM. With 2 bases clipped from V and 4 bases from J, the junction kept 7 bases outside the gene matches. This CDR3 comprises 16 residues. The CDR3 DNA is TGTGCCAGCAGTTTACCCCGTAGCGGGGTGTACAATGAGCAGTTCTTC. Translation gives CASSLPRSGVYNEQFF.

The V gene is TRBV6-1, the J gene TRBJ2-2; the D is unclear. The CDR3 totals 17 residues. Trimming took 4 bases from V and 0 from J, leaving 15 bases between them. Germline V gene data show CDR1 as MNHNS and CDR2 as SASEGT. The CDR3 DNA reads as TGTGCCAGCAGTGCCCACATACCCAAATCGAACACCGGGGAGCTGTTTTTT. This sequence encodes CASSAHIPKSNTGELFF.

The genes are TRBV5-1 and TRBJ2-3; TRBD2 matches at 7 bases. This CDR3 spans 16 amino acids. After removal of 1 base from V and 1 base from J, the junction contained 6 bases not matched to a gene. Germline CDR1 reads SGHRS; CDR2 reads YFSETQ. The CDR3 sequence: CASSLTPGGRTDTQYF. The CDR3 DNA reads TGCGCCAGCAGCTTGACACCGGGGGGACGCACAGATACGCAGTATTTT. Based on the CDR3 plus reference TRBV5-1 and TRBJ2-3, the full variable domain is KAGVTQTPRYLIKTRGQQVTLSCSPISGHRSVSWYQQTPGQGLQFLFEYFSETQRNKGNFPGRFSGRQFSNSRSEMNVSTLELGDSALYLCASSLTPGGRTDTQYFGPGTRLTVL.